The 5 T cell receptor beta chains below all came from one sample that was sequenced in a study of shared clonotypes between healthy human individuals. Repertoires were generated with immunoSEQ multiplex PCR, while TCRdb's copy carries only in-frame clones and drops some. The sample lists 85,000 to 100,000 clones, under 80% seen once, with about 42% in the top ten. Input material: memory CD8+ T cells sorted from blood. The subset was: CD45RO+ cells pooled with CCR7-negative TemRA cells. These receptors were collected from a man younger than 40 in good health.

The V and J genes are TRBV10-3 and TRBJ2-1; 10 bases are shared with TRBD1. The germline CDR1 and CDR2 sequences are ENHRY and SYGVKD. V gave up 8 bases and J gave up 5 bases; unmatched junction bases: 3. The CDR3 contains 13 residues. The CDR3 here is CAIGQGDDNEQFF. The CDR3 nucleotides read TGTGCCATCGGACAGGGGGACGACAATGAGCAGTTCTTC.

This clone was recorded once. The chain employs TRBV14 and TRBJ1-2; TRBD1 might be the D (5 bases). Germline V lookup: CDR1 SGHDN, CDR2 FVKESK. V was clipped by 1 base and J by 8 bases, with 14 bases between them. This CDR3 is built from 14 residues. The DNA of the CDR3 is TGTGCCAGCAGCCAAGCGATCCTGGCAGGGGGCTACACCTTC. Protein product: CASSQAILAGGYTF.

This clone has more than one count but fewer than ten. This sequence joins TRBV18 and TRBJ1-3; D not certain. The CDR3 spans 17 residues. CDR1 KGHSH and CDR2 LQKENI come from the germline V gene. The V end lost 3 bases, the J end lost 0 bases, and 15 bases lay between the germline ends. The CDR3 DNA follows: TGTGCCAGCTCACCCACAATTACAGAAAGCTCTGGAAACACCATATATTTT. Its protein product is CASSPTITESSGNTIYF.

This chain links TRBV25-1 with TRBJ2-1, with 9 bases matching TRBD1. V was pared by 3 bases and J by 4 bases, with 7 bases of the junction left unmatched. Germline assignment: CDR1 MGHDK and CDR2 SYGVNS. The CDR3 runs to 16 residues. The CDR3 coding sequence is TGTGCCAGCAGTGAGGGGGACAGGGAGACGTACAATGAGCAGTTCTTC. Protein: CASSEGDRETYNEQFF.

V is TRBV12-5 and J is TRBJ2-1; TRBD1 might be the D (5 bases). V dropped 1 base and J dropped 5 bases, with 12 bases sitting between them. Germline CDR1 is LGHNT and CDR2 is FRNRAP. The length of the CDR3 is 15 residues. CDR3 DNA sequence: TGTGCTAGTGGTTTGGAAGGCAGGGTAAACAATGAGCAGTTCTTC. Translation: CASGLEGRVNNEQFF. The whole variable domain, remainder taken from reference TRBV12-5 and TRBJ2-1, is DARVTQTPRHKVTEMGQEVTMRCQPILGHNTVFWYRQTMMQGLELLAYFRNRAPLDDSGMPKDRFSAEMPDATLATLKIQPSEPRDSAVYFCASGLEGRVNNEQFFGPGTRLTVL.